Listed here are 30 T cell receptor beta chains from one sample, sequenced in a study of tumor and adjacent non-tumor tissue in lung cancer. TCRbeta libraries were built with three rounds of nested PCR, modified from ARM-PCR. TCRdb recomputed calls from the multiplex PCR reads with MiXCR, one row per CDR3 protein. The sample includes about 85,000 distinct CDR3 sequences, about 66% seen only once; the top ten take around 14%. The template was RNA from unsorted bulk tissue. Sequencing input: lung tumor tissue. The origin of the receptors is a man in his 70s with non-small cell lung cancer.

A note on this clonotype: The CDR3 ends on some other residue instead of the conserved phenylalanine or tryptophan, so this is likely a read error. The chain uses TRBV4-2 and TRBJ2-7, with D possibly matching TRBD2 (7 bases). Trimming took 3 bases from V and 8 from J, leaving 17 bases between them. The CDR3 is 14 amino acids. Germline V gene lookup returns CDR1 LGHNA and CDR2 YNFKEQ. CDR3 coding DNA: TGTGCCAGCAGCCATCCTGGGGGGGGCCGCAAGCAGTACTTG. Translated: CASSHPGGGRKQYL.

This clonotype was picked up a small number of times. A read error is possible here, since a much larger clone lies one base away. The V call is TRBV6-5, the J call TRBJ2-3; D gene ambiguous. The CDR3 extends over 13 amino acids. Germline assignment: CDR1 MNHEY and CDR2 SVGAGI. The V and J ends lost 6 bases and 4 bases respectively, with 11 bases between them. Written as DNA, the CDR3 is TGTGCCAGCAGCATCGATTCGCCAGATACGCAGTATTTT. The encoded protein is CASSIDSPDTQYF.

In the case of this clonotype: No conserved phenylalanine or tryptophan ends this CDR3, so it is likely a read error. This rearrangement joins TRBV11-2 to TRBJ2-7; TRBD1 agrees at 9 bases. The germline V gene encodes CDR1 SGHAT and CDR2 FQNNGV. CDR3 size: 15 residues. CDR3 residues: CASSLHRGQGNEQYS. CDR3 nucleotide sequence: TGCGCCAGCAGCTTACATCGGGGACAGGGTAACGAGCAGTACTCC.

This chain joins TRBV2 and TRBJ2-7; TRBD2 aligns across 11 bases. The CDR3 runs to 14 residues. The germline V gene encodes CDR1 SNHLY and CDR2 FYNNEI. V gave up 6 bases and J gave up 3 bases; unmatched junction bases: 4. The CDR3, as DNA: TGTGCCAGCAGGGCCCTAGCGGGGGGCTACGAGCAGTACTTC. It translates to CASRALAGGYEQYF.

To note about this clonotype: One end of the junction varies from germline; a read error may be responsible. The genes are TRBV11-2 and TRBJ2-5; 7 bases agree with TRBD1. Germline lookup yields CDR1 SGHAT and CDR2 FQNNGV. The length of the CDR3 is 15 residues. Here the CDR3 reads CANSWTRTGHEIRYF. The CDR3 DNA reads TGTGCCAACAGCTGGACCAGGACAGGCCATGAGATCCGGTACTTC.

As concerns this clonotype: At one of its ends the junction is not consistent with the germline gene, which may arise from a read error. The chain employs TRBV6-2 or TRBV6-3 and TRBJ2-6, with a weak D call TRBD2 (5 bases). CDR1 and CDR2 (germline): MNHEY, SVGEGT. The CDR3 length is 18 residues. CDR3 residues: CASSYSSGRPSEANVLTF. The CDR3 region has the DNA TGTGCCAGCAGTTACTCGTCGGGGAGACCCTCTGAGGCCAACGTCCTGACGTTC.

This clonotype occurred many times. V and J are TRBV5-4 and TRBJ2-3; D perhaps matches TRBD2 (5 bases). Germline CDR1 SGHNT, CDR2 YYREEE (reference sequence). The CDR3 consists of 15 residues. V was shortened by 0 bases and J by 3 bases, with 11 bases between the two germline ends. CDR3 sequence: CASSLAGPGTDTQYF. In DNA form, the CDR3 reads TGTGCCAGCAGCTTGGCGGGCCCGGGGACAGATACGCAGTATTTT.

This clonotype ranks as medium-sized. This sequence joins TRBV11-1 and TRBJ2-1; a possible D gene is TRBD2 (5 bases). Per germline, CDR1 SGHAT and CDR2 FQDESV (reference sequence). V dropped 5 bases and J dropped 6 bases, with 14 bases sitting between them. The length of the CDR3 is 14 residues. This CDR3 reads CASSPGVASNEQFF. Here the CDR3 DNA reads TGTGCCAGCAGCCCGGGCGTAGCGTCCAATGAGCAGTTCTTC. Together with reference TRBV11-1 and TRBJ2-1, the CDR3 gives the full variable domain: EAEVAQSPRYKITEKSQAVAFWCDPISGHATLYWYRQILGQGPELLVQFQDESVVDDSQLPKDRFSAERLKGVDSTLKIQPAELGDSAMYLCASSPGVASNEQFFGPGTRLTVL.

The CDR3 here is CAGSFWDSYNEQFF. In nucleotides, the CDR3 is TGTGCTGGCAGCTTCTGGGACAGCTACAATGAGCAGTTCTTC. The chain links TRBV5-5 to TRBJ2-1; TRBD1 matches 7 bases. In germline, CDR1 is SGHKS, CDR2 YYEKEE (reference sequence). The length of the CDR3 is 14 residues.

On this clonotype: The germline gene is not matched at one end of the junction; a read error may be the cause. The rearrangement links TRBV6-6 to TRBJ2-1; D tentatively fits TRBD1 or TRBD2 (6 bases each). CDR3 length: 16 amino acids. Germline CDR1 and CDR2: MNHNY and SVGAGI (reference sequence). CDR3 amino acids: CANSYGRVAGGLEQFF. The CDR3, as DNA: TGTGCCAACAGTTACGGTCGGGTAGCTGGGGGGCTCGAGCAGTTCTTC.

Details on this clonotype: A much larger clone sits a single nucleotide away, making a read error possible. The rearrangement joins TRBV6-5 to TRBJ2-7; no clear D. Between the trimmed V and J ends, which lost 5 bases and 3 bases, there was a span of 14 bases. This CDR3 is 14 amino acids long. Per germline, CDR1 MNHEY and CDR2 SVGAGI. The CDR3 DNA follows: TGTGCCAGCAGTATACATGAGTCGCTCTACGAGCAGTACTTC. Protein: CASSIHESLYEQYF.

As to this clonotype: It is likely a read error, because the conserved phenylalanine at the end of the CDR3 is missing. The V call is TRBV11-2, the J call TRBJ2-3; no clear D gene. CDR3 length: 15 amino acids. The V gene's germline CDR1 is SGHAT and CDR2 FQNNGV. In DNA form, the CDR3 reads TGTGCCAGCAGCTTAGGTGGGCGGAACACATATACGCAGTATTTA. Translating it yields CASSLGGRNTYTQYL.

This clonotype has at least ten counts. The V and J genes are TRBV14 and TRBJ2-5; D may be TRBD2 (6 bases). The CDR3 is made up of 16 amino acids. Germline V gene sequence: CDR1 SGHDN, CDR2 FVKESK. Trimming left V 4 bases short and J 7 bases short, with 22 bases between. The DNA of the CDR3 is TGTGCCAGCAGCCTAGACGGGACTCCAAACGGGGGGACCCAGTACTTC. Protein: CASSLDGTPNGGTQYF.

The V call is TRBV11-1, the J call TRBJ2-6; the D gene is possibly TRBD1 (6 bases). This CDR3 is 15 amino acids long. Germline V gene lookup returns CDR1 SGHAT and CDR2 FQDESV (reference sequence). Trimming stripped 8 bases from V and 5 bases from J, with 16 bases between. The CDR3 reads CASCHRGTRANVLTF. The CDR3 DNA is TGTGCCAGCTGCCATAGGGGGACCAGGGCCAACGTCCTGACTTTC. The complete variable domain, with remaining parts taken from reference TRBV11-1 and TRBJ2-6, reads EAEVAQSPRYKITEKSQAVAFWCDPISGHATLYWYRQILGQGPELLVQFQDESVVDDSQLPKDRFSAERLKGVDSTLKIQPAELGDSAMYLCASCHRGTRANVLTFGAGSRLTVL.

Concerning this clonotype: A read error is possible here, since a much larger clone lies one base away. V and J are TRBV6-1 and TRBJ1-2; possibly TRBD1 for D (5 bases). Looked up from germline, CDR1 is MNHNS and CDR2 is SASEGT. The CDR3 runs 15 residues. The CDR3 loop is CAIIRTGTQTPGYAF. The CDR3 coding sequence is TGTGCCATCATCCGGACCGGGACCCAGACTCCTGGCTACGCCTTC.

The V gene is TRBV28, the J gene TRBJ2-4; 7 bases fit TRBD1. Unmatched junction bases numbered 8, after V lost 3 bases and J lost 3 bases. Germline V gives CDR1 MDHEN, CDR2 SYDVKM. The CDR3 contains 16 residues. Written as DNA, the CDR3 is TGTGCCAGCAGTTTCCCCGGACAGGTCCGCAAAAACATTCAGTACTTC. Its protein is CASSFPGQVRKNIQYF.

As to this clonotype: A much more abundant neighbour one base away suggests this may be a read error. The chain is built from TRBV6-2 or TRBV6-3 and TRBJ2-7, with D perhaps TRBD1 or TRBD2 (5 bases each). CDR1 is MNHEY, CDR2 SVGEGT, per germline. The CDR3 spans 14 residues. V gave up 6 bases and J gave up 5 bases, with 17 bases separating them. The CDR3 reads CASRETWGSDEQYF. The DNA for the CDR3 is TGTGCCAGCAGAGAGACATGGGGGAGCGACGAGCAGTACTTC.

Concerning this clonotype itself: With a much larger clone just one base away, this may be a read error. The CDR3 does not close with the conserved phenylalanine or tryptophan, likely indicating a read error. The CDR3, as DNA: TGTGCCAGCACAGGGCCCTTTTATAGCAATCAGCCCCAGCATTTG. Protein: CASTGPFYSNQPQHL. The genes are TRBV12-3 or TRBV12-4 and TRBJ1-5; D possibly corresponds to TRBD1 (5 bases). The germline V and J ends were trimmed by 7 bases and 0 bases, with 13 bases remaining between them. This CDR3 is built from 15 residues.

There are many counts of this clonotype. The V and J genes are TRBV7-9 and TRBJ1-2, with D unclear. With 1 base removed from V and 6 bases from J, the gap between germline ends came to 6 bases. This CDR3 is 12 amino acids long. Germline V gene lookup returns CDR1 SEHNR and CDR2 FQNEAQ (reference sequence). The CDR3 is CASSLGRDGYTF. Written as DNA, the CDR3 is TGTGCCAGCAGCTTAGGGCGGGATGGCTACACCTTC.

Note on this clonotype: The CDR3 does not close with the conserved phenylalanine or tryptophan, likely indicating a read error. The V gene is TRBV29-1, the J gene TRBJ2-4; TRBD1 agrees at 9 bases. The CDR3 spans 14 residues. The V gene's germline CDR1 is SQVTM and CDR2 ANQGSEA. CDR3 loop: CSVADRGAKNIQYS. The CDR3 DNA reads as TGCAGCGTTGCGGACAGGGGTGCCAAAAATATTCAGTACTCC.

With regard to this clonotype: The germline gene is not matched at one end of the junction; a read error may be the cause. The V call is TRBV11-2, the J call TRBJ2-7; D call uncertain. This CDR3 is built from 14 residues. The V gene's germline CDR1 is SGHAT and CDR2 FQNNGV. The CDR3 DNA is TGTGTCAGCAGCTTAGGAGACATAGACTACGAGCAGTACTTC. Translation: CVSSLGDIDYEQYF. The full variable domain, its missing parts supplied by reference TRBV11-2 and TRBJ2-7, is EAGVAQSPRYKIIEKRQSVAFWCNPISGHATLYWYQQILGQGPKLLIQFQNNGVVDDSQLPKDRFSAERLKGVDSTLKIQPAKLEDSAVYLCVSSLGDIDYEQYFGPGTRLTVT.

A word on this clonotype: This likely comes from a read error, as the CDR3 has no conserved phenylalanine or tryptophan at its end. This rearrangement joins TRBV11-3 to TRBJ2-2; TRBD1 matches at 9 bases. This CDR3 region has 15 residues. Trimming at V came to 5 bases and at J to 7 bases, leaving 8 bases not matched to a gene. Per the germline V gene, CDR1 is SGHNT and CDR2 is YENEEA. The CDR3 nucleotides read TGTGCCAGCAGCCCCGGGACAGGGCCCATCGGGGAGCTGTTTTTG. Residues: CASSPGTGPIGELFL.

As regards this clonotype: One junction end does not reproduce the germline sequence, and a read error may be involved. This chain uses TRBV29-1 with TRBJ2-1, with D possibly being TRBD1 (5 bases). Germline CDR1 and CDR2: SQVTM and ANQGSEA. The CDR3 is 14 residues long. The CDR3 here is CSVLSDNRSNKQFF. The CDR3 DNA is TGCAGCGTTCTATCGGACAATAGGTCCAATAAGCAGTTCTTC.

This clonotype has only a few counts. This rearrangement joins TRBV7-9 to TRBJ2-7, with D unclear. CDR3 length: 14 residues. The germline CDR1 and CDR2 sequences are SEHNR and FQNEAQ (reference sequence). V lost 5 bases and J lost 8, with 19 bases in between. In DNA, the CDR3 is TGTGCCAGCAGCCCGACGGCTAGTACGGAAAAGCAGTACTTC. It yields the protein CASSPTASTEKQYF.

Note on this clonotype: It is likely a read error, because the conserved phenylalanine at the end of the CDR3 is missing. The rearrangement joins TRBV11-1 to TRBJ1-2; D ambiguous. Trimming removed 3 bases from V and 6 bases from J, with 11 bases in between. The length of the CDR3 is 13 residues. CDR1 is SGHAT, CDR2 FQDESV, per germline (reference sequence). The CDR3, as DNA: TGTGCCAGCAGCTTGGAGGGAGGAAATGGCTACACCCCC. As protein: CASSLEGGNGYTP.

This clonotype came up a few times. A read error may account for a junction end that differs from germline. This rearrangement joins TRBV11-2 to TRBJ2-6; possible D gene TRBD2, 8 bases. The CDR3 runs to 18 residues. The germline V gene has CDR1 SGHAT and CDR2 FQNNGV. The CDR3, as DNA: TGTGCTAGCAGCTCGCGAGGGGGCGGGGGGCCTGGGGCCAACGTCCTGACTTTC. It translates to CASSSRGGGGPGANVLTF.

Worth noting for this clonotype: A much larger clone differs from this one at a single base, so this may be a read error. In DNA, the CDR3 is TGTGCCTGCAGCTTGGCGGGTGTTAAGCAGTTCTTC. Amino acid sequence: CACSLAGVKQFF. The chain recombines TRBV5-6 with TRBJ2-1; tentatively, D is TRBD2 (5 bases). Germline V gene sequence: CDR1 SGHDT, CDR2 YYEEEE. CDR3 size: 12 residues.

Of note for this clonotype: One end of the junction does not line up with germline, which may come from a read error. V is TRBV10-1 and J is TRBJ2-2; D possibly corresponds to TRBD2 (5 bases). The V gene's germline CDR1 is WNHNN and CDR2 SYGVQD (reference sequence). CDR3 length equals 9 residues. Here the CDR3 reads CAGDGEQFF. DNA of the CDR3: TGCGCCGGTGACGGGGAGCAGTTTTTT.

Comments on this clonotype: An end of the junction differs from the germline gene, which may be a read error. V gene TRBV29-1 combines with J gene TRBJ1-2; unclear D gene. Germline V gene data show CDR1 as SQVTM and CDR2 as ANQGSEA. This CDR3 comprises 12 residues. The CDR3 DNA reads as TGTAGCGTAGTCCCCTCTAACTATGGCTACACCTTC. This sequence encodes CSVVPSNYGYTF.

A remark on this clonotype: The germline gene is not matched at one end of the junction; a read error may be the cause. This CDR3 reads CTSSYESGTGRQETQYF. As DNA, the CDR3 is TGTACCAGCAGTTACGAATCCGGGACAGGCAGACAAGAGACCCAGTATTTC. The gene calls are TRBV6-2 or TRBV6-3 and TRBJ2-5; TRBD1 matches 8 bases. There are 17 residues in the CDR3. The germline V gene encodes CDR1 MNHEY and CDR2 SVGEGT.